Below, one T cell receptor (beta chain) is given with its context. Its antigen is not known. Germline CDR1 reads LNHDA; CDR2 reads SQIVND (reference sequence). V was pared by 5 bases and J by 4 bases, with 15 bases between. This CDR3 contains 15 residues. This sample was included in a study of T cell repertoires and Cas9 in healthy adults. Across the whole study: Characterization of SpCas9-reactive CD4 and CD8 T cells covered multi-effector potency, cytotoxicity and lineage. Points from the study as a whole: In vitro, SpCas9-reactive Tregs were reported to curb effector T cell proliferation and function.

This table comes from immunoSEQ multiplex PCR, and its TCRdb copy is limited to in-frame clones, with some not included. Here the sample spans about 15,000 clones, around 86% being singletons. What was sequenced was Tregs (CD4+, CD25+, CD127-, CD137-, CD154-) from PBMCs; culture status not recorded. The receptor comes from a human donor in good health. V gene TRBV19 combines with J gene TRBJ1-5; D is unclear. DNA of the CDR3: TGTGCCAGTAGTCCCCTCCCGGCGGGGAATCAGCCCCAGCATTTT. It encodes CASSPLPAGNQPQHF.